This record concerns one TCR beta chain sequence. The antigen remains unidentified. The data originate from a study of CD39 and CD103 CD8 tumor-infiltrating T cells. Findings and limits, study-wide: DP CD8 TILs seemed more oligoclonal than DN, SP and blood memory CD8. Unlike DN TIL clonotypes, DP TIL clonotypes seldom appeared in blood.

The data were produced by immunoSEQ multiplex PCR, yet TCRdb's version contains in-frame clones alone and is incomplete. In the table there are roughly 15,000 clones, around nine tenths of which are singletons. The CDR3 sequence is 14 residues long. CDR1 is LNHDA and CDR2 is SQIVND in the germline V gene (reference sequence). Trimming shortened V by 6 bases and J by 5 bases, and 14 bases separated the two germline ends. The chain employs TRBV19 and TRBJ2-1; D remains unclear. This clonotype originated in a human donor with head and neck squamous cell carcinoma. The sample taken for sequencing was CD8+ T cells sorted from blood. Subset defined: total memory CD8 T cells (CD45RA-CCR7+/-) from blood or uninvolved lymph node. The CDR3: CASSHLLRHNEQFF. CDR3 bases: TGTGCCAGTAGCCATCTGCTGCGGCACAATGAGCAGTTCTTC.